The 16 T cell receptor beta chains below were found in one sample sequenced in a study of graft-versus-host responses after intestinal transplantation. No antigens are known for them. The assay was immunoSEQ multiplex PCR, and TCRdb's table has in-frame clones only and misses some. The sample includes some 100,000 clones, about 90% of them seen just once. The sequenced sample was unstimulated CD4+ T cells sorted from spleen or lymph node cells, obtained before transplant. The receptors derive from a human donor who was the organ donor for an intestinal transplant.

This clone has a single count. The V gene is TRBV27, the J gene TRBJ2-1, with no clear D. CDR1 and CDR2 from the germline V gene are MNHEY and SMNVEV (reference sequence). With 5 bases removed from V and 9 bases from J, the gap between germline ends came to 11 bases. The CDR3 length is 12 residues. CDR3 nucleotide sequence: TGTGCCAGCAGTAACAGTATAGGTGAGCAGTTCTTC. Its protein is CASSNSIGEQFF.

CDR3 residues: CASRNDRGSTEAFF. The CDR3 coding sequence is TGTGCCAGCAGGAACGACAGGGGATCCACTGAAGCTTTCTTT. The chain links TRBV2 to TRBJ1-1; TRBD1 agrees at 8 bases. Trimming took 6 bases from V and 4 from J; bases not matched to a gene: 7. The CDR3 has 14 residues. CDR1 is SNHLY, CDR2 FYNNEI, per germline.

A few counts support this clone. The chain carries TRBV19 and TRBJ1-2; 7 nucleotides align to TRBD1. The CDR3 loop spans 13 amino acids. Germline loops: CDR1 LNHDA, CDR2 SQIVND (reference sequence). The V and J ends lost 5 bases and 8 bases, in that order; junction bases with no gene match: 8. The CDR3 loop reads CASSPRTDRGYTF. CDR3 bases: TGTGCCAGTAGTCCCAGGACGGACAGGGGCTACACCTTC.

This clone appeared a single time. This sequence joins TRBV28 and TRBJ1-2, with D uncertain. In germline, CDR1 is MDHEN, CDR2 SYDVKM. The CDR3 extends over 13 amino acids. V was trimmed by 3 bases and J by 4 bases, leaving 9 bases between them. In DNA form, the CDR3 reads TGTGCCAGCAGTTTTCCAGGAATCTATGGCTACACCTTC. The encoded protein is CASSFPGIYGYTF.

This clone came up once. In nucleotides, the CDR3 is TGTGCCAGCACCACAGCATCACCCCTCCACTTT. Translation: CASTTASPLHF. The chain joins TRBV2 to TRBJ1-6; D unresolved. The CDR3 loop spans 11 amino acids. Trimming pared 7 bases from V and 10 bases from J, leaving 8 bases between. Looked up from germline, CDR1 is SNHLY and CDR2 is FYNNEI.

The table lists this clone with a count of one. This CDR3 reads CASTPGGTLNTEAFF. DNA for the CDR3: TGTGCCAGCACCCCGGGCGGCACCCTGAACACTGAAGCTTTCTTT. V usage is TRBV7-9 and J usage is TRBJ1-1; no firm D call. CDR1 is SEHNR and CDR2 is FQNEAQ in the germline V gene (reference sequence). The CDR3 has 15 amino acids. Trimming took 7 bases from V and 0 from J, leaving 15 bases between them.

CDR3 nucleotide sequence: TGTGCTAGTGGTTTGGCCCTGGGGGACAGAGCCTATTGGGAGCAGTACTTC. This gives the protein CASGLALGDRAYWEQYF. The J gene is TRBJ2-7, the V gene TRBV12-5; 7 nucleotides align to TRBD1. Germline V CDR1 and CDR2: LGHNT, FRNRAP. The CDR3 extends over 17 amino acids. V lost 1 base, J lost 7 bases, and 16 bases stayed unmatched.

The chain links TRBV6-5 to TRBJ2-7, with 10 bases that match TRBD2. This CDR3 comprises 14 residues. The V and J ends lost 6 bases and 4 bases, in that order; junction bases with no gene match: 6. The germline CDR1 and CDR2 sequences are MNHEY and SVGAGI. DNA of the CDR3: TGTGCCAGCAGCGCGAAGACTAGCGGGTACGAGCAGTACTTC. This codes for CASSAKTSGYEQYF.

This rearrangement joins TRBV29-1 to TRBJ2-1; no reliable D call. In germline, CDR1 is SQVTM, CDR2 ANQGSEA. V shed 7 bases and J shed 10 bases, with 23 bases lying between them. The CDR3 consists of 14 residues. The CDR3 loop is CSATTWQVLGEQFF. In DNA form, the CDR3 reads TGCAGCGCGACGACGTGGCAGGTCCTCGGGGAGCAGTTCTTC.

The V and J genes are TRBV19 and TRBJ2-7, with a possible D match to TRBD2 (6 bases). This CDR3 has 14 residues. The V end lost 3 bases, the J end lost 4 bases, and 13 bases lay between the germline ends. Germline assignment: CDR1 LNHDA and CDR2 SQIVND (reference sequence). CDR3 in DNA: TGTGCCAGTAGTATGTGGACGGGAGCGTACGAGCAGTACTTC. This sequence encodes CASSMWTGAYEQYF.

V gene TRBV19 combines with J gene TRBJ1-5; TRBD1 matches at 7 bases. This CDR3 region has 15 residues. CDR1 is LNHDA and CDR2 is SQIVND in the germline V gene (reference sequence). V lost 6 bases and J lost 3; bases outside the gene matches: 8. For the CDR3, the DNA is TGTGCCAGTAGCAAGGGGAGGGGGCACAATCAGCCCCAGCATTTT. Amino acid sequence: CASSKGRGHNQPQHF.

The V call is TRBV7-3, the J call TRBJ2-7; 8 bases are a match to TRBD2. Germline values: CDR1 SGHTA, CDR2 FQGTGA. The CDR3 runs to 16 residues. Germline trimming cut 1 base from V and 2 bases from J; bases unmatched to any gene: 7. CDR3 coding DNA: TGTGCCAGCAGCTTAAGTCGTCTAGCGGGCCCCTACGAGCAGTACTTC. As protein: CASSLSRLAGPYEQYF.

This chain links TRBV19 with TRBJ2-1; 11 bases match TRBD1. This CDR3 has 14 residues. J was trimmed by 10 bases and V by 9 bases; bases with no gene match: 11. Germline V CDR1 and CDR2: LNHDA, SQIVND (reference sequence). CDR3 nucleotide sequence: TGTGCCAGCCGGACAGGGGGCACGGTGGGGGAGCAGTTCTTC. Translating it yields CASRTGGTVGEQFF.

The V and J genes are TRBV30 and TRBJ1-2, with 7 bases matching TRBD1. This CDR3 comprises 13 residues. Germline V gene lookup returns CDR1 GTSNPN and CDR2 SVGIG (reference sequence). The V and J ends lost 2 bases and 8 bases, in that order; junction bases with no gene match: 8. The CDR3 loop is CAWSPWTGSGYTF. The CDR3 nucleotides read TGTGCCTGGAGTCCCTGGACAGGATCCGGCTACACCTTC.

This chain links TRBV4-1 with TRBJ1-5; D is unresolved. Germline CDR1 MGHRA, CDR2 YSYEKL. The CDR3 is 17 residues long. Trimming stripped 0 bases from V and 0 bases from J, with 12 bases between. CDR3 protein: CASSQERSGNSNQPQHF. DNA for the CDR3: TGCGCCAGCAGCCAAGAACGGTCCGGGAATAGCAATCAGCCCCAGCATTTT.

The genes are TRBV5-1 and TRBJ1-2; 9 bases match TRBD1. There are 14 residues in the CDR3. V lost 0 bases and J lost 6; bases outside the gene matches: 3. Germline CDR1 reads SGHRS; CDR2 reads YFSETQ. The CDR3 nucleotides read TGCGCCAGCAGCTTGGCCGGGGACAGGGATGGCTACACCTTC. Protein sequence: CASSLAGDRDGYTF.